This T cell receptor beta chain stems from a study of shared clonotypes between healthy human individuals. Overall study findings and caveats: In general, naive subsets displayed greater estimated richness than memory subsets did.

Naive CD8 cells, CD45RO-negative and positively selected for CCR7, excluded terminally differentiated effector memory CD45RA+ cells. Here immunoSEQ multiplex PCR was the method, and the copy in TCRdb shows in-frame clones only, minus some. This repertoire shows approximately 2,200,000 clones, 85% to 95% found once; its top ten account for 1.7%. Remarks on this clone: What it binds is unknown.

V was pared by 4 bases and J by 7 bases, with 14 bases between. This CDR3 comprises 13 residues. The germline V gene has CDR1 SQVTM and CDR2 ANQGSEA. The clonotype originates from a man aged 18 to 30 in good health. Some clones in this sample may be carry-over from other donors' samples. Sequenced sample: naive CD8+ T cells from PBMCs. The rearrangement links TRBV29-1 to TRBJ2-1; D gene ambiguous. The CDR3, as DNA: TGCAGCGTTGCCGTCGGGTTGAATAATGAGCAGTTCTTC. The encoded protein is CSVAVGLNNEQFF.